This T cell receptor beta chain was recovered during a study of CD8 T cells in Susac syndrome. The CDR3 spans 12 residues. After removal of 6 bases from V and 10 bases from J, the junction contained 11 bases not matched to a gene. The V gene's germline CDR1 is DFQATT and CDR2 SNEGSKA (reference sequence). Regarding this clonotype: Its specificity is unknown.

General study results and limits: As acknowledged by the study, its TCR sequencing and HLA analysis included a relatively small number of individuals.

The multiple sclerosis control cohort comprised treatment-naive individuals presenting with stable or active relapsing-remitting disease. Negative isolation yielded the CD8+ and CD4+ T cells, while FACS enriched the TEMRA cells. It was with random hexamers that 0.5 to 1 ug RNA was reverse transcribed. Multiplex immunoSEQ PCR targeted 54 Vbeta and 13 Jbeta TCR beta segments. TCRdb re-called the immunoSEQ multiplex PCR reads with MiXCR, one entry per CDR3 protein. The sample records hundreds of thousands of distinct CDR3 sequences, around 93% being singletons. The chain is built from TRBV20-1 and TRBJ1-1, with 7 bases that match TRBD1. The sample taken for sequencing was CD4+ T cells from PBMCs. This receptor was obtained from a human donor with multiple sclerosis. CDR3 coding DNA: TGCAGTGCCAGTAGACAGGGTCGACCAGCTTTCTTT. Translating gives CSASRQGRPAFF.